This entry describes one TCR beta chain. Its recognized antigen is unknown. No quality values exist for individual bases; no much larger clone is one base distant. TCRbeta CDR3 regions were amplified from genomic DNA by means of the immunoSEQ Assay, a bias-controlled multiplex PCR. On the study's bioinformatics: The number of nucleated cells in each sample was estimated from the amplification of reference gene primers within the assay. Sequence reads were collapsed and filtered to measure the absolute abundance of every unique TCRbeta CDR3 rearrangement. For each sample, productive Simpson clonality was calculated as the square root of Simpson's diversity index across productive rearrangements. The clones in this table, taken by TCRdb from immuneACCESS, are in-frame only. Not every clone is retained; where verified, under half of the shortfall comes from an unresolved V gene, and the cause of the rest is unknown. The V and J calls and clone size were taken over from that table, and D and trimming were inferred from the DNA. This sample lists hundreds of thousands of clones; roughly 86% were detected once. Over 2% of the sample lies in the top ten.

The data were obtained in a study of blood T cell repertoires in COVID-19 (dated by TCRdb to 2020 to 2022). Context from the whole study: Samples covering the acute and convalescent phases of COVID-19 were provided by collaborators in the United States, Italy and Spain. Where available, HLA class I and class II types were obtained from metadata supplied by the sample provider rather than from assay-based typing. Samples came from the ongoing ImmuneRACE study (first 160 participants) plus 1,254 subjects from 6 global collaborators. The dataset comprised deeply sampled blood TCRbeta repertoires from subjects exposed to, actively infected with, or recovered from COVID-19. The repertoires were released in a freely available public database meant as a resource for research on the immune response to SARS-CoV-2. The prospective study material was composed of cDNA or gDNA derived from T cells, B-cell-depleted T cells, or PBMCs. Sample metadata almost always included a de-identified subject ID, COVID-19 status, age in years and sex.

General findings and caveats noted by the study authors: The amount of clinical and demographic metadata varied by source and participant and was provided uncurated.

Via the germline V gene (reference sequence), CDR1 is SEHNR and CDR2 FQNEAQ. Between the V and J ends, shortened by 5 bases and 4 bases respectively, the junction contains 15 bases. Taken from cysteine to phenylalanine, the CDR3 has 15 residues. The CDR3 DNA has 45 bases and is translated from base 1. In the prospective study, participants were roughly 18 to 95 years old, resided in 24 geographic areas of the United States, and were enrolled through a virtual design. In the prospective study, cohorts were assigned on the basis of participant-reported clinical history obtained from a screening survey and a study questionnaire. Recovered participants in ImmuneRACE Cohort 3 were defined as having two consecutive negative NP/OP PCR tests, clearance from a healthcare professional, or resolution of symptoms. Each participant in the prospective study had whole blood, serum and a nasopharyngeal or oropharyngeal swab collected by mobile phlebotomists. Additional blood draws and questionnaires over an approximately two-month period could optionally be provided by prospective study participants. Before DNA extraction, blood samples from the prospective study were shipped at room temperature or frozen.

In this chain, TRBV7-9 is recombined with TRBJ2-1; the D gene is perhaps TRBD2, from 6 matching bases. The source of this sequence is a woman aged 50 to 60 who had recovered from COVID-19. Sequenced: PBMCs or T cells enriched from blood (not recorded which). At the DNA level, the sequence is TGTGCCAGCAGCCCTCAGTCTAGCGCATACAATGAGCAGTTCTTC. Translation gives CASSPQSSAYNEQFF. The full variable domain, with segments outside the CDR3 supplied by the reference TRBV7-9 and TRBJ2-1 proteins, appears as DTGVSQNPRHKITKRGQNVTFRCDPISEHNRLYWYRQTLGQGPEFLTYFQNEAQLEKSRLLSDRFSAERPKGSFSTLEIQRTEQGDSAMYLCASSPQSSAYNEQFFGPGTRLTVL.